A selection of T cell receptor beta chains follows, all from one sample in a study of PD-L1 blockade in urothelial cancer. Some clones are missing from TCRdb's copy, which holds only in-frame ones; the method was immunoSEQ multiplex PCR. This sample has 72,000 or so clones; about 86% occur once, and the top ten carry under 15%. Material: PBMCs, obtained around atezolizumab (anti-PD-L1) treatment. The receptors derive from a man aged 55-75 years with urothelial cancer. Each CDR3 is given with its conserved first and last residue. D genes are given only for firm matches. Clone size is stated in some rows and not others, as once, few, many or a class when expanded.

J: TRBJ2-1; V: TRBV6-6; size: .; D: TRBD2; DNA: TGTGCCAGCTGGGGACTAGCGGGAAACAATGAGCAGTTCTTC; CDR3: CASWGLAGNNEQFF
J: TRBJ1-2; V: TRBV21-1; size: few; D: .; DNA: TGTGCCAGCAGCAAAGCCCTAAAGCTCTATGGCTACACCTTC; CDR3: CASSKALKLYGYTF
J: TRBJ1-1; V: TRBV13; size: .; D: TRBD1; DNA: TGTGCCAGCAGCTCGACAGGGCTTAGGTCTGAAGCTTTCTTT; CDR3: CASSSTGLRSEAFF
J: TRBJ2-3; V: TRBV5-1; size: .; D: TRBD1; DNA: TGCGCCAGCAGCTTGGAAGGGACAGGGCCAGATACGCAGTATTTT; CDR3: CASSLEGTGPDTQYF
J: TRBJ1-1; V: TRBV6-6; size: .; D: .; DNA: TGTGCCAGCAGTTACAGAGGCGCAGACACTGAAGCTTTCTTT; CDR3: CASSYRGADTEAFF
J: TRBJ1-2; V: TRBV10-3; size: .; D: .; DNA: TGTGCCATCAGTGAGTCGGAGGTCATTGGCTACACCTTC; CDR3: CAISESEVIGYTF
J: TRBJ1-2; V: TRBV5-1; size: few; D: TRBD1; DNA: TGCGCCAGCAGCTTGGGAACAGGGGTATCCTATGGCTACACCTTC; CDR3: CASSLGTGVSYGYTF
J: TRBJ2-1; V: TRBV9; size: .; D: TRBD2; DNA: TGTGCCAGCAGCCAACCTAACCTAGCGGGGGTCTACAATGAGCAGTTCTTC; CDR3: CASSQPNLAGVYNEQFF
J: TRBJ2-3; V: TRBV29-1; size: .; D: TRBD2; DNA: TGCAGCGCTTCGCGGGGGGGCACAGATACGCAGTATTTT; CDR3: CSASRGGTDTQYF
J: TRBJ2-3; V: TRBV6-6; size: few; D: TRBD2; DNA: TGTGCCAGCAGTGGGAAGGCGCGGGGGGTCATGAATACGCAGTATTTT; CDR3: CASSGKARGVMNTQYF
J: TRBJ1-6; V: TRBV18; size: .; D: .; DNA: TGTGCCAGCTCACCAGGTAGCAGGGAAGGTTCACCCCTCCACTTT; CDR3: CASSPGSREGSPLHF
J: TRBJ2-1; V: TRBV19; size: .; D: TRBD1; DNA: TGTGCCAGTAGTATTGCAGGGGGCGCCTACAATGAGCAGTTCTTC; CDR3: CASSIAGGAYNEQFF
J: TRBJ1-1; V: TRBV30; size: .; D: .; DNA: TGTGCCTGGATTAGGACAGACCGGGGTGAGGGAGCTTTCTTT; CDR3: CAWIRTDRGEGAFF
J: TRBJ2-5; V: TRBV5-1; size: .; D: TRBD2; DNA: TGCGCCAGCAGCTTGAGGTTACTAGCGGGGGGGCTCGAGTTGGAGACCCAGTACTTC; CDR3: CASSLRLLAGGLELETQYF
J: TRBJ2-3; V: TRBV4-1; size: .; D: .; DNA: TGCGCCAGCAGCCAAGACCCGGGCACAGATACGCAGTATTTT; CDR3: CASSQDPGTDTQYF
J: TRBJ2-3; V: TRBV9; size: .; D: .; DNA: TGTGCCAGCAGCGCCCGGGTGGGCACAGATACGCAGTATTTT; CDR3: CASSARVGTDTQYF
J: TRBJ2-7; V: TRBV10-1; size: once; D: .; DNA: TGCGCCAGCAGAGGATCCAGGGATGGAGAGCAGTACTTC; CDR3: CASRGSRDGEQYF
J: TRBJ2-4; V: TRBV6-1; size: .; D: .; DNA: TGTGCCAGCAATTGGGACTCAGCCAAAAACATTCAGTACTTC; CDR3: CASNWDSAKNIQYF
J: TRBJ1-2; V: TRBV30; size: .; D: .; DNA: TGTGCCTGGAGTGTACTGCGGGGAGTGGGGGGCTACACCTTC; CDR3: CAWSVLRGVGGYTF
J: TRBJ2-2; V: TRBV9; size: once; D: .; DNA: TGTGCCAGCAGCGTAGGGAACAGGGAAACCGGGGAGCTGTTTTTT; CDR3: CASSVGNRETGELFF
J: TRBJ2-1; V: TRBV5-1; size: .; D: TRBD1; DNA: TGCGCCAGCAGCTTGGCCTTTGGACAGGTAAATGAGCAGTTCTTC; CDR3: CASSLAFGQVNEQFF
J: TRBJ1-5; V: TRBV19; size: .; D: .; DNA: TGTGCCAGTAGTATTGGCGGGGGCGGGAGCAATCAGCCCCAGCATTTT; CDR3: CASSIGGGGSNQPQHF
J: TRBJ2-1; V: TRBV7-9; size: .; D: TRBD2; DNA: TGTGCCAGCAGCTTCAGCGGGGGGGCAGGTGAGCAGTTCTTC; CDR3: CASSFSGGAGEQFF
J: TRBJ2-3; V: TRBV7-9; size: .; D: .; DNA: TGTGCCAGCAGCTTAGGGACGGGGGGCCAAACAGATACGCAGTATTTT; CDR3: CASSLGTGGQTDTQYF
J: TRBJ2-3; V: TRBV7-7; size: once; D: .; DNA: TGTGCTAGCAGCCAACTGGGGCCAGATACGCAGTATTTT; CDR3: CASSQLGPDTQYF
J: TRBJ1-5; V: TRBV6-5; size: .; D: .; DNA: TGTGCCAGCAGTTACTCACCGGGTCAGCCCCAGCATTTT; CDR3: CASSYSPGQPQHF
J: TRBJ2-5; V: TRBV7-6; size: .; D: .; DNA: TGTGCCAGCAGCTTAGCTAGCGTGATCGAGACCCAGTACTTC; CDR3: CASSLASVIETQYF
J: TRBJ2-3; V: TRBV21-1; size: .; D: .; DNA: TGTGCCAGCAGCACTAGCGGGGGGGCCAGTGGGCAGTATTTT; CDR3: CASSTSGGASGQYF
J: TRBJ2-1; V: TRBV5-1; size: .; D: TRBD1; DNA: TGCGCCAGCAGCTTGGAGACAGGGGAGCAGTTCTTC; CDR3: CASSLETGEQFF
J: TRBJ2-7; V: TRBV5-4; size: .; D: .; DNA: TGTGCCAGCAGCTTGGCTGGAGTCTACGAGCAGTACTTC; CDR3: CASSLAGVYEQYF
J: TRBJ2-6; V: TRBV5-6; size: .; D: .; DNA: TGTGCCAGCAGCGAGCTGGGGAGGCGCCGATCTGGGGCCAACGTCCTGACTTTC; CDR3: CASSELGRRRSGANVLTF
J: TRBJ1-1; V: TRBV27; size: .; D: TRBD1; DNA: TGTGCCAGCAGTTTAAGCCCCGGGACAGGGGGAGTAGCTTTCTTT; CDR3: CASSLSPGTGGVAFF
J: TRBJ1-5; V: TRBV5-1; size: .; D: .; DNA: TGCGCCAGCAGCTTGGACGGCGGCGATCAGCCCCAGCATTTT; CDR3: CASSLDGGDQPQHF
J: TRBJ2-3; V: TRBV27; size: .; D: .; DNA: TGTGCCAGCAGACCCCGGCAGGTGGGAGATACGCAGTATTTT; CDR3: CASRPRQVGDTQYF
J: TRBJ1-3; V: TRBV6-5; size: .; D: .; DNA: TGTGCCAGCAGAACCGATGGGGCGGGAAACACCATATATTTT; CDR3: CASRTDGAGNTIYF
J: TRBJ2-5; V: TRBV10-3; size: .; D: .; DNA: TGTGCCATCAGTGAAAAGACTACGTCCCAAGAGACCCAGTACTTC; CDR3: CAISEKTTSQETQYF
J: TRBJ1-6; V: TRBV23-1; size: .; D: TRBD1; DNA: TGCGCCTTTATAGCCCCGGGACAGGGGTATAATTCACCCCTCCACTTT; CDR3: CAFIAPGQGYNSPLHF
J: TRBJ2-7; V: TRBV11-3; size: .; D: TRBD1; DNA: TGTGCCAGCAGCCCCAGGCGGGGACAGGGACCCTACGAGCAGTACTTC; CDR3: CASSPRRGQGPYEQYF
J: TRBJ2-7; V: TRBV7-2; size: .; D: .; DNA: TGTGCCAGCAGCTTATTGGCGGGGTCCTCCTACGAGCAGTACTTC; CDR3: CASSLLAGSSYEQYF
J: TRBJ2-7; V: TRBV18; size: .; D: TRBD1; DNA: TGTGCCAGCTCACCACTTTTATCGGGACAGGGCTTCCGGCAGTACTTC; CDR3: CASSPLLSGQGFRQYF
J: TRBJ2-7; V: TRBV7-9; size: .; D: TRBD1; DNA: TGTGCCAGCAGCCCGGGACAGGGCCTCTACGAGCAGTACTTC; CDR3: CASSPGQGLYEQYF